The entry below gives a single TCR beta chain sequence along with its context. CDR3 length: 15 residues. The ends lost 7 bases at V and 3 bases at J; junction bases unmatched: 8. Germline loops: CDR1 MNHEY, CDR2 SMNVEV (reference sequence). This record belongs to a study of shared clonotypes between healthy human individuals. Original processing notes: Filtering differed for immunoSEQ, which gave only junction sequences without quality scores. Sequencing used immunoSEQ multiplex PCR; TCRdb keeps in-frame clones, though not all of them. D and trimming come from the DNA, and the V and J calls and clone size come from that table. There are some 1 million clones in the sample; about 76% occur only once, and 1.2% to 1.5% lies in the top ten. Among the donors, all were Caucasian adults who lived in Nashville, Tennessee.

J is TRBJ2-1 and V is TRBV27; TRBD2 aligns across 8 bases. This sequence originates from a man aged 18 to 30 in good health. Sequencing was carried out using memory CD4+ T cells sorted from blood. The subset here: CD45RA-negative fraction. The CDR3 sequence is CASTSLAGRYNEQFF. CDR3 in DNA: TGTGCCAGCACCTCATTAGCGGGGCGCTACAATGAGCAGTTCTTC.